This T cell receptor beta chain was found in a study of T cells after yellow fever vaccination. They built TCR cDNA with 5'RACE template switching, a step that put in a universal primer site and UMIs. TCRdb fed the 5' RACE reads into MiXCR, producing one record per CDR3 protein. Among around 63,000 distinct CDR3 sequences listed, 6.5% to 9% were seen once. Findings and caveats of the study: Most primary-vaccination clones reappeared after the booster (about 95% CD4, about 88% CD8).

This clonotype was recorded many times. Its antigen remains unknown. The material sequenced was CD8+ T cells sorted from PBMCs, taken 15 days after the yellow fever booster vaccination. This clonotype was obtained from a young man who received the YFV17D yellow fever vaccine.

The CDR3 loop is CASSLGPTGNDEKLFF. Written as DNA, the CDR3 is TGCGCCAGCAGCTTGGGGCCAACAGGGAATGATGAAAAACTGTTTTTT. This sequence joins TRBV5-1 and TRBJ1-4; D may be TRBD1 (6 bases). Germline-derived CDR1 and CDR2 are SGHRS and YFSETQ. CDR3 length: 16 residues. V lost 0 bases, J lost 6 bases, and 15 bases lay in between.